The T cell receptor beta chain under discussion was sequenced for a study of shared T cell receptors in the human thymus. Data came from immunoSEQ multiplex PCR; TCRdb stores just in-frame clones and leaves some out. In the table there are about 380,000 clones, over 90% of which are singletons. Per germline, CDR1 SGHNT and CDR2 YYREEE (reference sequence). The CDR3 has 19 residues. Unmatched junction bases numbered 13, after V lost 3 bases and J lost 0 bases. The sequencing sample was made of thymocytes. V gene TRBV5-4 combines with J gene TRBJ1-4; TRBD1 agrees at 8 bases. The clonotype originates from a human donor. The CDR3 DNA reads TGTGCCAGCAGCTGGTCCGGACAGGGCACTTTTGCAACTAATGAAAAACTGTTTTTT. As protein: CASSWSGQGTFATNEKLFF.